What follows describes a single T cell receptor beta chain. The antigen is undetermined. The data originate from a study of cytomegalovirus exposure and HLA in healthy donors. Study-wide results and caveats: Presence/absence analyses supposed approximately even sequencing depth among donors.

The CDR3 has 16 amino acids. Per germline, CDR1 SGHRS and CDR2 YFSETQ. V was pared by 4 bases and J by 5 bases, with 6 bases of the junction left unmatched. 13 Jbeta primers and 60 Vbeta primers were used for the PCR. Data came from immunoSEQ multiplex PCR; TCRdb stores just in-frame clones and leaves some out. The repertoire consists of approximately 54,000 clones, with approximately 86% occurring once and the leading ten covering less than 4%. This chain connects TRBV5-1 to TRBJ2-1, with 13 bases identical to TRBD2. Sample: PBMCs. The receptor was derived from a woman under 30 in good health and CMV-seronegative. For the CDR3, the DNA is TGCGCCAGCAGCAGGGGACTAGCGGGAACGGACAATGAGCAGTTCTTC. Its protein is CASSRGLAGTDNEQFF.